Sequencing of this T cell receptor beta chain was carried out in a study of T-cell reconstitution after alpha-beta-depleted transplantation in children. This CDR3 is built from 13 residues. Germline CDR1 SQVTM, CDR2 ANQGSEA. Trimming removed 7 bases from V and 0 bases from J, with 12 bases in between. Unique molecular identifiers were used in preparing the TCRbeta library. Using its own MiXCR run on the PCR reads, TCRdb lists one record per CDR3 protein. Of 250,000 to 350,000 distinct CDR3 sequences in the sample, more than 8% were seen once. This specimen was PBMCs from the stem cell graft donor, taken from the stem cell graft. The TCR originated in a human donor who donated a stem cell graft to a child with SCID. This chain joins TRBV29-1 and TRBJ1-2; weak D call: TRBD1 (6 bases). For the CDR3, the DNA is TGCAGCGCTCGAAGGGGGGCTAACTATGGCTACACCTTC. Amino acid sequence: CSARRGANYGYTF. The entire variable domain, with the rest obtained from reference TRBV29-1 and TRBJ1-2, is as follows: SAVISQKPSRDICQRGTSLTIQCQVDSQVTMMFWYRQQPGQSLTLIATANQGSEATYESGFVIDKFPISRPNLTFSTLTVSNMSPEDSSIYLCSARRGANYGYTFGSGTRLTVV.